These 15 T cell receptor beta chains were sequenced from one sample in a study of CD8+ T cells in alopecia areata. Sequencing templates came from extracted RNA that was reverse transcribed into cDNA. Sequencing was performed with immunoSEQ multiplex PCR; in TCRdb, only in-frame clones are kept and a portion is missing. The top ten hold roughly 5% of the sample, which has around 190,000 clones, more than 50% seen once. What was sequenced was CD8+ T cells sorted from blood. The origin of the receptors is a human donor in good health.

V gene TRBV29-1 combines with J gene TRBJ2-7; TRBD1 matches 9 bases. Per germline, CDR1 SQVTM and CDR2 ANQGSEA. The V segment lost 3 bases and the J segment 1 base; nucleotides outside the gene matches: 4. The CDR3 is made up of 14 amino acids. The CDR3 sequence: CSVDPGTGSYEQYF. The CDR3 nucleotides read TGCAGCGTTGATCCCGGGACAGGGTCCTACGAGCAGTACTTC.

The chain couples TRBV7-6 to TRBJ2-3, with 8 bases aligning to TRBD2. Germline trimming cut 4 bases from V and 5 bases from J; bases unmatched to any gene: 11. This CDR3 contains 16 residues. Germline V gene lookup returns CDR1 SGHVS and CDR2 FNYEAQ. CDR3 sequence: CASSSRVGGAVDTQYF. The CDR3 region has the DNA TGTGCCAGCAGCTCAAGAGTCGGGGGGGCCGTAGATACGCAGTATTTT.

This chain links TRBV29-1 with TRBJ2-3; 7 bases are a match to TRBD2. Germline V lookup: CDR1 SQVTM, CDR2 ANQGSEA. V shed 7 bases and J 6 bases; nucleotides not matched to a gene: 7. This CDR3 spans 12 amino acids. CDR3 amino acids: CSARGELDTQYF. The CDR3 coding sequence is TGCAGCGCCCGGGGGGAGTTGGATACGCAGTATTTT.

This chain connects TRBV4-2 to TRBJ1-5, with unresolved D. This CDR3 spans 12 amino acids. The V end was cut by 1 base, the J end by 9 bases, with 7 bases between. CDR1 is LGHNA and CDR2 is YNFKEQ in the germline V gene. CDR3 nucleotide sequence: TGTGCCAGCAGCCAAGGTAATGGGCCCCAGCATTTT. It is translated as CASSQGNGPQHF.

V gene TRBV7-9 combines with J gene TRBJ2-2; no reliable D call. The germline gives CDR1 SEHNR, CDR2 FQNEAQ (reference sequence). The CDR3 is 12 residues long. V lost 11 bases to trimming and J lost 4 bases, with 11 bases between them. The DNA of the CDR3 is TGTGCCCCATCACGGCCCACCGGGGAGCTGTTTTTT. Amino acids: CAPSRPTGELFF.

The genes are TRBV5-1 and TRBJ2-3; tentatively, D is TRBD2 (6 bases). V was pared by 4 bases and J by 2 bases, with 11 bases between. Germline V gives CDR1 SGHRS, CDR2 YFSETQ. This CDR3 spans 14 amino acids. DNA of the CDR3: TGCGCCAGCAGCACCGGGGGTTCCACAGATACGCAGTATTTT. Translating gives CASSTGGSTDTQYF.

The rearrangement uses TRBV4-1 and TRBJ2-7, with 7 positions matching TRBD2. V gave up 0 bases and J gave up 2 bases; unmatched junction bases: 1. The CDR3 has 14 residues. CDR1 and CDR2 from the germline V gene are MGHRA and YSYEKL. DNA of the CDR3: TGCGCCAGCAGCCAAGAGGGGAGGGCCTACGAGCAGTACTTC. It yields the protein CASSQEGRAYEQYF.

The V and J genes are TRBV30 and TRBJ1-1; 9 bases agree with TRBD1. Germline CDR1 is GTSNPN and CDR2 is SVGIG (reference sequence). Germline trimming cut 0 bases from V and 5 bases from J; bases unmatched to any gene: 4. The CDR3 loop spans 14 amino acids. CDR3 in amino acids: CAWSVRTGVTEAFF. The CDR3 DNA reads as TGTGCCTGGAGTGTTCGGACAGGGGTAACTGAAGCTTTCTTT.

The chain is built from TRBV27 and TRBJ1-1; 7 nucleotides line up with TRBD1. The ends lost 6 bases at V and 4 bases at J; junction bases unmatched: 8. The CDR3 totals 14 residues. In germline, CDR1 is MNHEY, CDR2 SMNVEV (reference sequence). CDR3 bases: TGTGCCAGCAGATTTGGGACAGCAGGCACTGAAGCTTTCTTT. Its translation: CASRFGTAGTEAFF.

The chain combines TRBV4-1 with TRBJ1-5; no clear D. Germline lookup yields CDR1 MGHRA and CDR2 YSYEKL. V lost 2 bases to trimming and J lost 7 bases, with 9 bases between them. The CDR3 sequence is 13 residues long. CDR3 bases: TGCGCCAGCAGCCAATCCAGGAAACAGCCCCAGCATTTT. The encoded protein is CASSQSRKQPQHF.

This clone was detected many times. The chain combines TRBV6-4 with TRBJ2-1, with 9 nucleotides matching TRBD2. CDR1 and CDR2 (germline): MRHNA, SNTAGT. The CDR3 loop spans 14 amino acids. Trimming took 7 bases from V and 9 from J; bases not matched to a gene: 10. CDR3 nucleotide sequence: TGTGCCAGCAAGGCTAGCGGGGACTACGGTGAGCAGTTCTTC. This encodes CASKASGDYGEQFF.

The chain employs TRBV5-6 and TRBJ2-3, with 9 bases identical to TRBD2. From germline, CDR1 is SGHDT and CDR2 YYEEEE. CDR3 size: 15 residues. The V gene end was trimmed by 0 bases and the J gene end by 4 bases; junction bases not matched to a gene: 3. The CDR3 bases are TGTGCCAGCAGCTTGGGCGGGGGGGCCGCAGATACGCAGTATTTT. Protein sequence: CASSLGGGAADTQYF.

This clone was counted a single time. The rearrangement uses TRBV20-1 and TRBJ2-3; D perhaps matches TRBD1 (7 bases). The germline gives CDR1 DFQATT, CDR2 SNEGSKA (reference sequence). The V end lost 7 bases, the J end lost 9 bases, and 14 bases lay between the germline ends. The CDR3 length is 11 residues. CDR3 nucleotides: TGCAGTGGGGGGGACAGCGGGACGCAGTATTTT. Encoded protein: CSGGDSGTQYF.

This clone has a handful of counts. The chain links TRBV7-9 to TRBJ2-5, with unresolved D. The V end lost 1 base, the J end lost 1 base, and 10 bases lay between the germline ends. The CDR3 runs 15 residues. The germline gives CDR1 SEHNR, CDR2 FQNEAQ (reference sequence). CDR3: CASSLDLAAQETQYF. The CDR3 bases are TGTGCCAGCAGCTTAGACTTGGCAGCCCAAGAGACCCAGTACTTC. Full variable domain (remainder filled in from reference TRBV7-9 and TRBJ2-5): DTGVSQNPRHKITKRGQNVTFRCDPISEHNRLYWYRQTLGQGPEFLTYFQNEAQLEKSRLLSDRFSAERPKGSFSTLEIQRTEQGDSAMYLCASSLDLAAQETQYFGPGTRLLVL.

The rearrangement links TRBV5-6 to TRBJ2-1; D is uncertain. There are 13 residues in the CDR3. The V gene's germline CDR1 is SGHDT and CDR2 YYEEEE. The V end lost 4 bases, the J end lost 4 bases, and 9 bases lay between the germline ends. The CDR3 bases are TGTGCCAGCAGCCCGGACCTTTACAATGAGCAGTTCTTC. It codes for CASSPDLYNEQFF.